This T cell receptor beta chain was sequenced for a study of chemoradiotherapy in HPV16-positive cancers. Repeated repertoire sampling spanned the course of chemoradiotherapy. For this clone: As yet, its antigen is unknown.

Using immunoSEQ multiplex PCR, the repertoire was profiled, and TCRdb retains in-frame clones only, with some absent. The data hold about 11,000 clones, with over 70% observed a single time. General study points: During treatment, candidate HPV-specific clones and E7-related motifs expanded in tumor.

With 0 bases removed from V and 5 bases from J, the gap between germline ends came to 8 bases. This CDR3 comprises 13 residues. Germline-derived CDR1 and CDR2 are SGHRS and YFSETQ. This sample was gathered from a patient who underwent chemoradiotherapy. This sequence originates from a human donor with HPV-associated anogenital cancer. The chain employs TRBV5-1 and TRBJ2-5; maybe TRBD2 (5 bases). The CDR3: CASSLVGGETQYF. The CDR3 coding sequence is TGCGCCAGCAGCTTGGTGGGCGGGGAGACCCAGTACTTC.